This T cell receptor (beta chain) stems from a study of CD8+CD57+ T cells in acquired aplastic anemia. According to the study, genomic DNA was the template for TCR beta VDJ and CDR3 profiling. MiXCR, run by TCRdb on the reads, gives a single entry per CDR3 protein. The sample lists 210,000 or so distinct CDR3 sequences; under 50% were seen once. In patients chosen for sequencing, flow cytometry had shown CD8+CD57+ cell expansion. There are 15 residues in the CDR3. The germline V gene encodes CDR1 SNHLY and CDR2 FYNNEI. Deletions cut 9 bases from V and 8 bases from J, with 20 bases between. This receptor was identified in a human donor with aplastic anemia. The sample consisted of sorted CD4+, CD8+, or CD8+CD57+ T cells (not recorded which) from PBMCs. The chain employs TRBV2 and TRBJ2-6; D is possibly TRBD1 or TRBD2 (6 bases each). The CDR3 loop reads CASSSGTGRTNVLTF. The CDR3 coding sequence is TGTGCCAGTAGTAGCGGAACAGGGAGGACCAACGTCCTGACTTTC.